This T cell receptor beta chain was sequenced during a study of a mutant IDH1 vaccine in newly diagnosed glioma. About the study: Vaccine dosing followed radiotherapy by 4-6 weeks, or accompanied temozolomide cycles. Those enrolled had earlier been treated with radiotherapy, temozolomide, or both, mostly both. The week-35 safety follow-up was V12, and the week-47 study end was V13.

Unmatched junction bases numbered 10, after V lost 5 bases and J lost 4 bases. CDR1 and CDR2 (germline): GTSNPN, SVGIG (reference sequence). The CDR3 spans 14 residues. This table comes from immunoSEQ multiplex PCR, and its TCRdb copy is limited to in-frame clones, with some not included. The profile shows roughly 50,000 clones, around 80% of them singletons. Time point denoted: week 47, end of study. Alongside topical imiquimod, each dose of vaccine comprised 300 ug of mutant IDH1 20-mer peptide. New WHO grade 3 or 4 IDH1-mutant, ATRX-lost astrocytomas were present in all donors. As regards this clone: Its antigen is not known.

The receptor was isolated from a woman between 40 and 55 years old with glioma. Some clones in this sample may be carry-over from other donors' samples. This rearrangement joins TRBV30 to TRBJ1-2, with 7 nucleotides matching TRBD1. The sequencing used PBMCs, collected from a glioma patient whose treatment included an IDH1 peptide vaccine. CDR3 nucleotide sequence: TGTGCCTGGTCCCTCGATGACAGGGCCTATGGCTACACCTTC. Amino acids: CAWSLDDRAYGYTF.